Below, 8 T cell receptor beta chains from the same sample are listed, as sequenced in a study of T cell repertoires in cytomegalovirus infection. Using its own MiXCR run on the reads, TCRdb lists one record per CDR3 protein. The sample includes about 240,000 distinct CDR3 sequences, around an eighth of them seen just once. Sequencing was done on a sample of PBMCs. The receptors here all came from a human donor in good health (CMV status not recorded). Some clones in this sample may be carry-over from other donors' samples.

This clonotype has ten or more counts. This chain joins TRBV11-3 and TRBJ2-1, with 9 bases matching TRBD2. This CDR3 has 15 amino acids. The germline gives CDR1 SGHNT, CDR2 YENEEA. Trimming at V came to 7 bases and at J to 9 bases, leaving 13 bases not matched to a gene. CDR3 nucleotide sequence: TGTGCCAGCACCCAACCCAGGCTAGCGGGACGTGAGCAGTTCTTC. Its translation: CASTQPRLAGREQFF.

This clonotype was counted at least ten times. The V call is TRBV7-3, the J call TRBJ2-3, with 7 bases fitting TRBD2. The CDR3 sequence is 14 residues long. The V segment lost 3 bases and the J segment 5 bases; nucleotides outside the gene matches: 5. The germline CDR1 and CDR2 sequences are SGHTA and FQGTGA. The CDR3 nucleotides read TGTGCCAGCAGCTTTACTAGCGAGGAAGATACGCAGTATTTT. This sequence encodes CASSFTSEEDTQYF.

This clonotype has more than one count but fewer than ten. The gene calls are TRBV2 and TRBJ1-5; D remains ambiguous. V dropped 2 bases and J dropped 5 bases, with 4 bases sitting between them. Germline V lookup: CDR1 SNHLY, CDR2 FYNNEI. The CDR3 length is 12 residues. The CDR3, as DNA: TGTGCCAGCAGTGAACCACATCAGCCCCAGCATTTT. It codes for CASSEPHQPQHF.

This clonotype was recorded a few times. The rearrangement joins TRBV29-1 to TRBJ2-2; D perhaps matches TRBD2 (7 bases). CDR1 is SQVTM, CDR2 ANQGSEA, per germline. Trimming stripped 4 bases from V and 6 bases from J, with 18 bases between. The CDR3 has 15 residues. The CDR3 loop is CSVAGGQGGPGELFF. The CDR3 DNA follows: TGCAGCGTTGCCGGGGGGCAGGGAGGCCCCGGGGAGCTGTTTTTT.

This rearrangement joins TRBV6-2 or TRBV6-3 to TRBJ2-2; D may be TRBD2 (6 bases). The V gene lost 6 bases and the J gene lost 0 bases, with 8 bases spanning the gap. Germline-derived CDR1 and CDR2 are MNHEY and SVGEGT. The CDR3 has 14 residues. CDR3 bases: TGTGCCAGCAGAGCGGGTCCGAACACCGGGGAGCTGTTTTTT. This translates into CASRAGPNTGELFF.

The gene calls are TRBV27 and TRBJ1-6, with D possibly matching TRBD1 (5 bases). With 1 base removed from V and 7 bases from J, the gap between germline ends came to 11 bases. Germline lookup yields CDR1 MNHEY and CDR2 SMNVEV (reference sequence). The CDR3 is made up of 15 amino acids. In nucleotides, the CDR3 is TGTGCCAGCAGTTTATATGGGGGAGAAAATTCACCCCTCCACTTT. Residues: CASSLYGGENSPLHF.

This clonotype has only a few counts. V usage is TRBV9 and J usage is TRBJ2-3; 8 bases agree with TRBD2. CDR1 is SGDLS, CDR2 YYNGEE, per germline. The CDR3 extends over 15 amino acids. The V and J ends lost 4 bases and 0 bases, in that order; junction bases with no gene match: 4. CDR3: CASSRSGASTDTQYF. The CDR3 bases are TGTGCCAGCAGCCGTAGCGGGGCTAGCACAGATACGCAGTATTTT.

This clonotype was seen at least ten times. The chain couples TRBV7-8 to TRBJ1-3; 8 bases agree with TRBD1. CDR3 length: 17 residues. The J segment lost 0 bases and the V segment lost 5 bases, leaving 9 bases of the junction unmatched. Germline V lookup: CDR1 SGHVS, CDR2 FQNEAQ. The CDR3 DNA sequence: TGTGCCAGCAGCCTTTTTGGTGGACAGGGCTCTGGAAACACCATATATTTT. It is translated as CASSLFGGQGSGNTIYF.